This T cell receptor beta chain appears in the sequencing data of a study of T cells in Graves' hyperthyroidism and ophthalmopathy. Points from the study as a whole: The model forecast ophthalmopathy, anticipating it by a median around 6.5 months before onset. A model of 13 V-J features distinguished ophthalmopathy from stable hyperthyroidism.

This clonotype was detected a few times. What it recognizes is unknown. The germline V and J ends were trimmed by 3 bases and 0 bases, with 8 bases remaining between them. The CDR3 runs to 15 residues. The germline V gene has CDR1 LNHDA and CDR2 SQIVND (reference sequence). The study excluded patients with uncontrolled infection, other autoimmune disease, pregnancy or lactation. Thyroid ultrasound and orbital computed tomography, with clinical symptoms and serum thyroxine and TRAb, informed diagnoses. Researchers took RNA transcripts and amplified the TCR beta CDR3 regions from them. First-round RT-PCR targeting the TCR CDR3 was performed with the HTBI primer set. TCRdb ran MiXCR on the multiplex PCR reads and lists one entry per CDR3 protein. The profile shows about 760,000 distinct CDR3 sequences, about a third of them singletons.

This receptor was taken from a woman in her forties with Graves' hyperthyroidism. The rearrangement uses TRBV19 and TRBJ2-2; D unresolved. The source material was blood. CDR3 nucleotides: TGTGCCAGTAGTATGGAAGGGACGAACACCGGGGAGCTGTTTTTT. It translates to CASSMEGTNTGELFF.